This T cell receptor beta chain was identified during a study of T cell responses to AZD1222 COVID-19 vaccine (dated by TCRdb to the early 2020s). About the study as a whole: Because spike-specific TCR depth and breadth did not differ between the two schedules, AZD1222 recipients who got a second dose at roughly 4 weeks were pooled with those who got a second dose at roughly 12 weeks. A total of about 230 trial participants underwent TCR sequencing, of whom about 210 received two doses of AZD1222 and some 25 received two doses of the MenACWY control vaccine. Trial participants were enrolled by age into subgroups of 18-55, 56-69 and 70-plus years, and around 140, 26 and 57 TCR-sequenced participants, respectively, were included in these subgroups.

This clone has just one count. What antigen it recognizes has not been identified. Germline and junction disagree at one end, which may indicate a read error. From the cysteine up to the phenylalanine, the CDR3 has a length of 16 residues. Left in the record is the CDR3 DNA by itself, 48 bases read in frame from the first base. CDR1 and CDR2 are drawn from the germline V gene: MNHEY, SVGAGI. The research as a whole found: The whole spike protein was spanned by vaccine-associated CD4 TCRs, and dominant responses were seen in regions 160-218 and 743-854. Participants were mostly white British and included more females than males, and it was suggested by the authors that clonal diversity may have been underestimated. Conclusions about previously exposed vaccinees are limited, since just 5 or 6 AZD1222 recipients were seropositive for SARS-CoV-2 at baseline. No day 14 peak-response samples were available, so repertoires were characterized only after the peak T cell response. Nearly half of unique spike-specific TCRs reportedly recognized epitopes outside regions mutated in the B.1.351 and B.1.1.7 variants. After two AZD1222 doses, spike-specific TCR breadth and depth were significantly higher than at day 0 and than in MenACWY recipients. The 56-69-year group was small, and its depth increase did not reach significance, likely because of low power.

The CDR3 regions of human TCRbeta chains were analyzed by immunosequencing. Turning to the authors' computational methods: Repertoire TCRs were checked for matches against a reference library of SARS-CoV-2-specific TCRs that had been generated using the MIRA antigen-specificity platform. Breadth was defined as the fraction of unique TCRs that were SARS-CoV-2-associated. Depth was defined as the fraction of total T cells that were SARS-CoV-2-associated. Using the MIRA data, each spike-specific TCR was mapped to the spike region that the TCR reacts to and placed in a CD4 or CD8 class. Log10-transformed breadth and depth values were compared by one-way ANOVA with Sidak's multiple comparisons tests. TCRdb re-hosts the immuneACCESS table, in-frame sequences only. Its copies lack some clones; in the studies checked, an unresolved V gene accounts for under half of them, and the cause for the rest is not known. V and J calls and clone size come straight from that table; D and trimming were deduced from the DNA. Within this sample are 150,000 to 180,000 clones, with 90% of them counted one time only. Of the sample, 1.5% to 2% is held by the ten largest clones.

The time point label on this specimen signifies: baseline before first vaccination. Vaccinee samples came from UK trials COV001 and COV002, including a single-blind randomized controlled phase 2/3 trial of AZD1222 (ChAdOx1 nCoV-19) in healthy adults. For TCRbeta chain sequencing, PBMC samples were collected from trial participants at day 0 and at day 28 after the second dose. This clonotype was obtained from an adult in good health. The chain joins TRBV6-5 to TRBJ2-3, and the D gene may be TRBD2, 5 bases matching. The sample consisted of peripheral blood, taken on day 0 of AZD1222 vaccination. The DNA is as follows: TGTGCCAGCAGTTCTTTGGACTCGATATACACAAATACGCAGTATTTT. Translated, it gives CASSSLDSIYTNTQYF.